This TCR beta chain was observed in a study of blood T cell repertoires in COVID-19. Study information: Material from acute and convalescent COVID-19 was sourced from the United States, Italy and Spain. T cells, B-cell-depleted T cells, or PBMCs provided the cDNA or gDNA that served as material.

This clone has only a few counts. Seattle patient enrollment occurred during active infection, with longitudinal follow-up thereafter. How the authors handled the data: Using reference gene primer amplification, nucleated cell counts were estimated. Measured with immunoSEQ multiplex PCR; TCRdb has only the in-frame clones, and not every one. The V and J calls and clone size are taken from that table; D and trimming were inferred from the DNA. The sample yields 150,000 to 200,000 clones, more than 75% seen once. The CDR3 covers 14 residues. Trimming stripped 6 bases from V and 4 bases from J, with 12 bases between. CDR1 is SGHTA, CDR2 FQGTGA, per germline.

J is TRBJ2-2 and V is TRBV7-3; D gene unclear. The source of this sequence is a woman aged 40 to 50 with COVID-19, enrolled during active disease. The sample consisted of peripheral blood. In DNA, the CDR3 is TGTGCCAGCAGATCGGGTCCCACCACCGGGGAGCTGTTTTTT. Encoded protein: CASRSGPTTGELFF.